One sample yielded the 8 T cell receptor beta chains listed below, sequenced in a study of T cell clonality in common variable immunodeficiency. Profiling relied on immunoSEQ multiplex PCR, and the TCRdb table lists in-frame clones only, not all of them. The sample includes roughly 60,000 clones, none of them occurring once. Sample: peripheral blood mononuclear cells. The receptors stem from a person aged 18-70 years in good health.

This clone was found many times. The read stops 3 residues short of the end of the CDR3; the missing end is completed from the germline J gene. The genes are TRBV7-6 and TRBJ2-3; possibly TRBD1 for D (7 bases). This CDR3 is built from 15 residues. V lost 5 bases and J lost 4, with 16 bases in between. Looked up from germline, CDR1 is SGHVS and CDR2 is FNYEAQ. The CDR3 loop reads CASSVTQGGPDTQYF. The sequenced part of the CDR3 DNA is TGTGCCAGCAGCGTGACCCAGGGGGGCCCAGATACG.

This clone occurred many times. The read ends 3 residues before the CDR3 terminus; that terminus is restored from the germline J gene. This rearrangement joins TRBV20-1 to TRBJ2-7; D remains unclear. V was cut by 0 bases and J by 2 bases, with 11 bases left in between. This CDR3 contains 14 residues. Germline-derived CDR1 and CDR2 are DFQATT and SNEGSKA (reference sequence). The DNA read from the CDR3 is TGCAGTGCTAGAGACCCAGTTAACCCCTACGAG. Amino acid sequence: CSARDPVNPYE. The full CDR3 protein is CSARDPVNPYEQYF.

At least ten counts were recorded for this clone. The read falls 3 residues short of the CDR3 end, and the missing part is taken from the germline J gene. The rearrangement joins TRBV30 to TRBJ1-4; TRBD1 matches at 7 bases. The junction had 11 bases not matched to a gene; V was cut back by 0 bases and J by 7 bases. The CDR3 spans 16 residues. Germline V gene data show CDR1 as GTSNPN and CDR2 as SVGIG (reference sequence). Incomplete CDR3 DNA: TGTGCCTGGAGTGTAGCCAAATTTGGACAGGTTGAAAAA. Protein product: CAWSVAKFGQVEK. The whole CDR3 sequence reads CAWSVAKFGQVEKLFF.

This clone has at least ten counts. The sequenced fragment ends 3 residues before the CDR3 boundary, so the rest is inferred from the germline J gene. This rearrangement joins TRBV5-1 to TRBJ1-1; D is unclear. Germline V lookup: CDR1 SGHRS, CDR2 YFSETQ. The CDR3 runs 11 residues. V shed 0 bases and J shed 6 bases, with 3 bases lying between them. The CDR3 region is CASSLGPEAFF. The DNA read from the CDR3 is TGCGCCAGCAGCTTGGGGCCTGAA.

This clone was observed many times. The read is 3 residues too short to cover the CDR3 end, so that end is filled in from the germline J gene. The rearrangement joins TRBV14 to TRBJ2-7; 7 bases are shared with TRBD2. The CDR3 is 15 amino acids. V dropped 4 bases and J dropped 1; count of bases not matched to a gene: 7. Looked up from germline, CDR1 is SGHDN and CDR2 is FVKESK. Here the CDR3 reads CASSPTSSPSYEQYF. The sequenced CDR3 bases are TGTGCCAGCAGCCCGACTAGCTCCCCTTCCTACGAG.

Many counts were recorded for this clone. The read is 3 residues too short to cover the CDR3 end, so that end is filled in from the germline J gene. The chain recombines TRBV20-1 with TRBJ2-2, with D perhaps matching TRBD1 (6 bases). V dropped 0 bases and J dropped 0 bases, with 11 bases sitting between them. In germline, CDR1 is DFQATT, CDR2 SNEGSKA (reference sequence). This CDR3 has 16 amino acids. CDR3: CSAREADRPNTGELFF. CDR3 DNA (partial): TGCAGTGCTAGAGAGGCGGACAGACCGAACACCGGGGAG.

There are many counts of this clone. The read ends 3 residues early relative to the CDR3; the germline J gene fills the gap. V is TRBV20-1 and J is TRBJ2-5; unclear D gene. Germline CDR1 reads DFQATT; CDR2 reads SNEGSKA (reference sequence). This CDR3 region has 13 residues. Trimming shortened V by 7 bases and J by 1 base, and 13 bases separated the two germline ends. The covered CDR3 bases are TGCAGTGTCACGGGTACACGCCAAGAGACC. It specifies CSVTGTRQET. The full CDR3 reads CSVTGTRQETQYF.

This clone was counted ten times or more. The read ends 3 residues before the CDR3 terminus; that terminus is restored from the germline J gene. The gene calls are TRBV28 and TRBJ2-1; no clear D. Germline CDR1 is MDHEN and CDR2 is SYDVKM. The V end lost 4 bases, the J end lost 7 bases, and 5 bases lay between the germline ends. This CDR3 comprises 11 residues. CDR3 sequence: CASSSYNEQFF. CDR3 DNA, as far as it was read: TGTGCCAGCAGTTCTTATAATGAG.